The source of this TCR beta chain is a study of blood T cell repertoires in COVID-19. CDR3 length: 15 residues. CDR1 and CDR2 from the germline V gene are MNHEY and SVGAGI. The ends lost 6 bases at V and 7 bases at J; junction bases unmatched: 13. Sequencing used immunoSEQ multiplex PCR; TCRdb keeps in-frame clones, though not all of them. The sample carries about 190,000 clones, around nine tenths recorded once. This clonotype was sampled from a woman in her thirties or forties who had recovered from COVID-19. The V and J genes are TRBV6-5 and TRBJ2-7; 9 nucleotides agree with TRBD1. Sequencing input: peripheral blood. This CDR3 is CASSRKGQGLREQYF. CDR3 DNA sequence: TGTGCCAGCAGCCGAAAAGGACAGGGGTTAAGGGAGCAGTACTTC.